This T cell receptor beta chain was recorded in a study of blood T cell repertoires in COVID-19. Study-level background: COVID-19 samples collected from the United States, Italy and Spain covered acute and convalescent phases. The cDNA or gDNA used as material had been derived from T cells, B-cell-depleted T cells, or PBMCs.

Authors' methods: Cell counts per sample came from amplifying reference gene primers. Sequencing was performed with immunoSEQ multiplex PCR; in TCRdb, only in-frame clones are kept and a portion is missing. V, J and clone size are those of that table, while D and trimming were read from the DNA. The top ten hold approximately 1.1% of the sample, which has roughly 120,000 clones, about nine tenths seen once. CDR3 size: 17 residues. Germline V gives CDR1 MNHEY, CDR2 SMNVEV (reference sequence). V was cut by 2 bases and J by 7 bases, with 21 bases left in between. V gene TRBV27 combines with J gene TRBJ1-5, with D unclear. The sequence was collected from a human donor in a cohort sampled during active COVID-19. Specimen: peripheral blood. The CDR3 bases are TGTGCCAGCAGTTTAGAAGGTCGGCGGCCCCTACGGCAGCCCCAGCATTTT. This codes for CASSLEGRRPLRQPQHF.